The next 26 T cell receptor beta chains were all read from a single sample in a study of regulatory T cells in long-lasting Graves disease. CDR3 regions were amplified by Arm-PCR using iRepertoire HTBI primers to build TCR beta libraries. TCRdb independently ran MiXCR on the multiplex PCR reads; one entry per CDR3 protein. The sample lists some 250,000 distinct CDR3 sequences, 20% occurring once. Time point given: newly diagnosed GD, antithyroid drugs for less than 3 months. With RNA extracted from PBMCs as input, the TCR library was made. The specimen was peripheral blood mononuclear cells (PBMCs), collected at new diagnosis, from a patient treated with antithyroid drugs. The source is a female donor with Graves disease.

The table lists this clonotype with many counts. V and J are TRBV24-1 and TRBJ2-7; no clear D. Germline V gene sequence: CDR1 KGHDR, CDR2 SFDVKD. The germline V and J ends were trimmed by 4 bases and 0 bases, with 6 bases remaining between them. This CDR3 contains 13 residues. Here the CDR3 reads CATSDSNSYEQYF. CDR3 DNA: TGTGCCACCAGTGACTCGAACTCCTACGAGCAGTACTTC.

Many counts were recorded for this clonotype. The CDR3 DNA reads as TGTGCCAGCAGTGAGTGGGCTAGCGGGAGGGGCAATGAGCAGTTCTTC. It specifies CASSEWASGRGNEQFF. V is TRBV2 and J is TRBJ2-1, with 12 bases fitting TRBD2. CDR3 length: 16 amino acids. From germline, CDR1 is SNHLY and CDR2 FYNNEI. The ends lost 3 bases at V and 6 bases at J; junction bases unmatched: 6.

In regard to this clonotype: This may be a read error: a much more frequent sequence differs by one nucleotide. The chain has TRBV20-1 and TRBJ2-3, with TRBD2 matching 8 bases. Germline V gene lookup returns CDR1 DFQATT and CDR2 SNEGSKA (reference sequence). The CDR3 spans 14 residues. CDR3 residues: CSARRSGITDTRYF. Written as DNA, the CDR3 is TGCAGTGCTAGACGTAGCGGGATAACGGATACGCGGTATTTT.

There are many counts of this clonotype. This chain's CDR3 is CASSVQGSNSPLHF. CDR3 nucleotide sequence: TGTGCCAGCAGCGTACAGGGGAGTAATTCACCCCTCCACTTT. The genes are TRBV11-3 and TRBJ1-6; 7 bases line up with TRBD1. CDR3 length equals 14 residues. The germline V gene has CDR1 SGHNT and CDR2 YENEEA. Germline trimming cut 5 bases from V and 6 bases from J; bases unmatched to any gene: 4.

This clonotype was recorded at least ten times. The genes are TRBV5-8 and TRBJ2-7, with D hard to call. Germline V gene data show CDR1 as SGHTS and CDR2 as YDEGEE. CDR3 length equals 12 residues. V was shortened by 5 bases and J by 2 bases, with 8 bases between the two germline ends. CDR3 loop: CASSSATYEQYF. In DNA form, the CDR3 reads TGTGCCAGCAGTTCAGCAACCTACGAGCAGTACTTC. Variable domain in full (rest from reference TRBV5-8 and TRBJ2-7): EAGVTQSPTHLIKTRGQQATLRCSPISGHTSVYWYQQALGLGLQFLLWYDEGEERNRGNFPPRFSGRQFPNYSSELNVNALELEDSALYLCASSSATYEQYFGPGTRLTVT.

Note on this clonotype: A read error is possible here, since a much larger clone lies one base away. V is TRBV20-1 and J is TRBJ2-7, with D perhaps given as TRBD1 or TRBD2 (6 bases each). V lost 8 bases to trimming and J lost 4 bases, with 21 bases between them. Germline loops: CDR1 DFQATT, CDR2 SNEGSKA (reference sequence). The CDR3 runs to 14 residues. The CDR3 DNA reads TGCAGTACCCCTCGGGCGGGACAAATTTACGAGCAGTACTTC. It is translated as CSTPRAGQIYEQYF.

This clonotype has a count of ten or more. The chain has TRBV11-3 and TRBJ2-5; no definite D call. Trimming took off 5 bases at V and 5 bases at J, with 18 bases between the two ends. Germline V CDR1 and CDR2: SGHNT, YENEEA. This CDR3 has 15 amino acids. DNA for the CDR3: TGTGCCAGCAGCCTCCCGGGCCCCTCGTGGGAGACCCAGTACTTC. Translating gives CASSLPGPSWETQYF.

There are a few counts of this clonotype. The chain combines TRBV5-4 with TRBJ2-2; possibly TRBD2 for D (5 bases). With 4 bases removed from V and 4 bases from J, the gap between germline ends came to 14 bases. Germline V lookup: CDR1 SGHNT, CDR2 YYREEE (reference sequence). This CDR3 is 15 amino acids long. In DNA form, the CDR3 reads TGTGCCAGCAGCCCCGTGAGGGCGGGCACCGGGGAGCTGTTTTTT. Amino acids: CASSPVRAGTGELFF.

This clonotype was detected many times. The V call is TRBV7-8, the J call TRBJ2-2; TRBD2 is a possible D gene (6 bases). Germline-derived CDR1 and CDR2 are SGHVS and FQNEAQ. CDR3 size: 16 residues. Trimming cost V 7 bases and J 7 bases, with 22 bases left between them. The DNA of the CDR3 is TGTGCCAGCACCTATCCGGGGGTCCGCAGTGGCGGGGAGCTGTTTTTT. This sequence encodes CASTYPGVRSGGELFF.

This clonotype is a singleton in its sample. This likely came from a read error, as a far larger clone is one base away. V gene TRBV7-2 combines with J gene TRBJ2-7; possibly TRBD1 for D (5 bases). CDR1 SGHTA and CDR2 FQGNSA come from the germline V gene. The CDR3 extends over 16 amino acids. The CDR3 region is CASSLVPQGIGYGQYF. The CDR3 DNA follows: TGTGCCAGCAGCTTAGTACCGCAGGGAATAGGGTACGGGCAGTACTTC.

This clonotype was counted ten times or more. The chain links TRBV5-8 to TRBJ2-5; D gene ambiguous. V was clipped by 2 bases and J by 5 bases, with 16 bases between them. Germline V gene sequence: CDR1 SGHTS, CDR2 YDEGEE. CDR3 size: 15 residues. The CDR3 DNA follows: TGTGCCAGCAGCTTCCAAATTGGTTCGTCGGAGACCCAGTACTTC. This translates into CASSFQIGSSETQYF.

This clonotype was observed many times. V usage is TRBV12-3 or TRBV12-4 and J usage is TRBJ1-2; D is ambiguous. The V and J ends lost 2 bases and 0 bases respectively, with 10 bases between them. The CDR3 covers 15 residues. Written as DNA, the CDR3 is TGTGCCAGCAGTTTACAGGCCGCTTCTAACTATGGCTACACCTTC. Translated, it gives CASSLQAASNYGYTF.

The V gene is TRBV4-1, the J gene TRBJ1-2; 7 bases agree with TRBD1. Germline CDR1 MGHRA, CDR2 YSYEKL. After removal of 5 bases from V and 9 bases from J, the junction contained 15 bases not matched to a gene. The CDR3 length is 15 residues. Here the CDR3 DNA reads TGCGCCAGCAGCACCCCCACCCAGGGGGAGAGGAGCTACACCTTC. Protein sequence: CASSTPTQGERSYTF.

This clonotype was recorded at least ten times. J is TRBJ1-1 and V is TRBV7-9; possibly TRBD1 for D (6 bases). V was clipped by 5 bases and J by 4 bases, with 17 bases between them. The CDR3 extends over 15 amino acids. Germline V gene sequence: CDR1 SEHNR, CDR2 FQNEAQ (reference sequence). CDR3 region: CASSPRGGGGTEAFF. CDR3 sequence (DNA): TGTGCCAGCAGCCCCCGAGGGGGGGGAGGCACTGAAGCTTTCTTT.

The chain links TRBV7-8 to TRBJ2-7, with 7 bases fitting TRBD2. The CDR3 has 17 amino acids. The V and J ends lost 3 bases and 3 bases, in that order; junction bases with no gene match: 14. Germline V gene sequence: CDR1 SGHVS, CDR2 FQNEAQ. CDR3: CASSFGVRASGVYEQYF. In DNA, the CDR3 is TGTGCCAGCAGCTTTGGCGTTAGAGCCAGCGGGGTCTACGAGCAGTACTTC. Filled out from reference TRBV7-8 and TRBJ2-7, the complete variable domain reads GAGVSQSPRYKVAKRGQDVALRCDPISGHVSLFWYQQALGQGPEFLTYFQNEAQLDKSGLPSDRFFAERPEGSVSTLKIQRTQQEDSAVYLCASSFGVRASGVYEQYFGPGTRLTVT.

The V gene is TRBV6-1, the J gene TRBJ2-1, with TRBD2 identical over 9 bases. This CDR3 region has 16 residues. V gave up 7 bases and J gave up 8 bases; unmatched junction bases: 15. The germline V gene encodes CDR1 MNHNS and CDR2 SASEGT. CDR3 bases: TGTGCCAGCACCAAGGGGGCGGGACTAGCCACCGATGAGCAGTTCTTC. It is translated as CASTKGAGLATDEQFF.

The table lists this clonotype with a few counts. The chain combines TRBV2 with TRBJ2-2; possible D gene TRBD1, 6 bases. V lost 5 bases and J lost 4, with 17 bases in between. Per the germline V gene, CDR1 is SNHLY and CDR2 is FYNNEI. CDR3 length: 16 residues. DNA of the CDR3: TGTGCCAGCAGTAAATACAGGGACACCTCCACCGGGGAGCTGTTTTTT. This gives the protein CASSKYRDTSTGELFF. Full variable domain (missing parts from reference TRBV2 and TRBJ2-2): EPEVTQTPSHQVTQMGQEVILRCVPISNHLYFYWYRQILGQKVEFLVSFYNNEISEKSEIFDDQFSVERPDGSNFTLKIRSTKLEDSAMYFCASSKYRDTSTGELFFGEGSRLTVL.

The CDR3 DNA sequence: TGTGCCTGGAGCCTAGGGGTTGGTCAGCCCCAGCATTTT. Translation: CAWSLGVGQPQHF. The V and J genes are TRBV30 and TRBJ1-5; D may be TRBD1 (5 bases). V was cut by 3 bases and J by 6 bases, with 12 bases left in between. CDR3 size: 13 residues. Germline V CDR1 and CDR2: GTSNPN, SVGIG (reference sequence).

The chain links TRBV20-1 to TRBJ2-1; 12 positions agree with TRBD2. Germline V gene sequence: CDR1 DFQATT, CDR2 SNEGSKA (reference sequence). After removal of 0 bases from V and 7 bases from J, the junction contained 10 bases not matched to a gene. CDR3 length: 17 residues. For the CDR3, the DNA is TGCAGTGCTAGAGAAGATCCCGGGACTAGCGGGCGGAATGAGCAGTTCTTC. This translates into CSAREDPGTSGRNEQFF.

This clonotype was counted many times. CDR3 sequence reads: CASRHPTLAGGRGELFF. The DNA for the CDR3 is TGTGCCAGCAGACACCCTACCTTAGCGGGGGGACGCGGGGAGCTGTTTTTT. This rearrangement joins TRBV11-3 to TRBJ2-2, with 10 bases identical to TRBD2. V was pared by 6 bases and J by 7 bases, with 14 bases of the junction left unmatched. Germline V gene sequence: CDR1 SGHNT, CDR2 YENEEA. The CDR3 loop spans 17 amino acids.

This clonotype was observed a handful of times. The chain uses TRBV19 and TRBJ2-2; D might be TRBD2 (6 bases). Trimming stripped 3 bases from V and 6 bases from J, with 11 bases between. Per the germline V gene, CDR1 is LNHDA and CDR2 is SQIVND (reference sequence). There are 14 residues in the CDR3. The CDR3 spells CASSIWRGPGELFF. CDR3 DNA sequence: TGTGCCAGTAGTATTTGGAGGGGACCCGGGGAGCTGTTTTTT.

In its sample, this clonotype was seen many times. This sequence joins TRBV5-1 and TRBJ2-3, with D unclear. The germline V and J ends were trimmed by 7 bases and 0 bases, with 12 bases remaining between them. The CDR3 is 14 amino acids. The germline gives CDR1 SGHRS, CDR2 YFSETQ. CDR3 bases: TGCGCCAGCTTAGACCAGCCTAGCACAGATACGCAGTATTTT. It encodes CASLDQPSTDTQYF.

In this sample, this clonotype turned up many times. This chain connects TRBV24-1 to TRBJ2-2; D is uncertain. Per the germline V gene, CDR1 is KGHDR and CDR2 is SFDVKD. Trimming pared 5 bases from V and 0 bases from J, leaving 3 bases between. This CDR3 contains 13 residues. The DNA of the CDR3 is TGTGCCACCAGTGGTCCGAACACCGGGGAGCTGTTTTTT. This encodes CATSGPNTGELFF.

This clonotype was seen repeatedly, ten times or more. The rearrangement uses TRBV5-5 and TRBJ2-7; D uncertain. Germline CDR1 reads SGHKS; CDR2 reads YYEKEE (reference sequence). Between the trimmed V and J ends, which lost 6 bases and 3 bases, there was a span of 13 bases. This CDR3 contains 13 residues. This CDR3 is CASTSPSLYEQYF. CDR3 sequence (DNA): TGTGCCAGCACCTCCCCTTCTCTCTACGAGCAGTACTTC.

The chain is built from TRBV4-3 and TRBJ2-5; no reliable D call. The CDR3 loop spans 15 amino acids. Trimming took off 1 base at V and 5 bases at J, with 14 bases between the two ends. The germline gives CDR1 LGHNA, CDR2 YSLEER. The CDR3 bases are TGCGCCAGCAGCCAAGGGGGTAGTAGCAGGGAGACCCAGTACTTC. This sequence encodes CASSQGGSSRETQYF.

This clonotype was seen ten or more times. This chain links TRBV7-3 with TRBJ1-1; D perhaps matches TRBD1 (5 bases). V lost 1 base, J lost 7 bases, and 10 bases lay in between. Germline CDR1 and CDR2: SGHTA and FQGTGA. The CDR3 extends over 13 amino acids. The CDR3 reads CASSLKVGLEAFF. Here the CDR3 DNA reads TGTGCCAGCAGCTTAAAGGTGGGACTTGAAGCTTTCTTT. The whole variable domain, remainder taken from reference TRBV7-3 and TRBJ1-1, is GAGVSQTPSNKVTEKGKYVELRCDPISGHTALYWYRQSLGQGPEFLIYFQGTGAADDSGLPNDRFFAVRPEGSVSTLKIQRTERGDSAVYLCASSLKVGLEAFFGQGTRLTVV.